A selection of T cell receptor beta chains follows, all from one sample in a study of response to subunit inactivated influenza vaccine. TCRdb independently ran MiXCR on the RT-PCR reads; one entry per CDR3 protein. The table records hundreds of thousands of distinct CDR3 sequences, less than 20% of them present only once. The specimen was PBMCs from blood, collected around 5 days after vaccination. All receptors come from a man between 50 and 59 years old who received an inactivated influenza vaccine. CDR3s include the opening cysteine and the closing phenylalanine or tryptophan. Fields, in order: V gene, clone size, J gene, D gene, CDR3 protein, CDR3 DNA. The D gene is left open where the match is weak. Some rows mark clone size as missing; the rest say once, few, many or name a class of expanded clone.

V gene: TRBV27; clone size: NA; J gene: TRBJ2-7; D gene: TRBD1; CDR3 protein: CASSANRGSYEQYF; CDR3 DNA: TGTGCCAGCAGTGCAAACAGGGGGTCCTACGAGCAGTACTTC
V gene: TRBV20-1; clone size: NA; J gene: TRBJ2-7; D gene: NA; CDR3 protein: CSADRRAYEQYF; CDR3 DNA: TGCAGTGCGGACAGGAGGGCCTACGAGCAGTACTTC
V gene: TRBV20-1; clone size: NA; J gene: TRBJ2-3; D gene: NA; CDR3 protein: CSASTGPTDTQYF; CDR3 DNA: TGCAGTGCTTCGACAGGCCCCACAGATACGCAGTATTTT
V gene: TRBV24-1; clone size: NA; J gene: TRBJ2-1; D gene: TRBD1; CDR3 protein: CATSDSDRVGRNEQFF; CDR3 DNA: TGTGCCACCAGTGACTCTGACAGGGTGGGACGTAATGAGCAGTTCTTC
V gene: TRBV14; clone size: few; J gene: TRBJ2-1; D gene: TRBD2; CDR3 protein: CASSHLGGLAIHNEQFF; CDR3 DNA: TGTGCCAGCAGCCACCTGGGAGGACTAGCGATACACAATGAGCAGTTCTTC
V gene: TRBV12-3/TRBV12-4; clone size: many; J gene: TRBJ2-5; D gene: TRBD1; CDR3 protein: CASSPTGGRQETQYF; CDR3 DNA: TGTGCCAGCAGTCCGACAGGGGGCCGGCAAGAGACCCAGTACTTC
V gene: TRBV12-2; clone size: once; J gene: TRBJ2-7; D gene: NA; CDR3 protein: CASRLGTTDEQYF; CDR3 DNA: TGTGCAAGTCGCTTAGGGACTACCGACGAGCAGTACTTC
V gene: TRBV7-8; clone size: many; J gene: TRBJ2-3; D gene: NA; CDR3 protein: CASSLSGVPSDTQYF; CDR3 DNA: TGTGCCAGCAGCTTATCGGGGGTTCCGTCAGATACGCAGTATTTT
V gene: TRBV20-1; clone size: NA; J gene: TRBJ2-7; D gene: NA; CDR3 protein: CSARAARAARKPSYEQYF; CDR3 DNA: TGCAGTGCTAGGGCCGCTAGGGCCGCTCGAAAGCCATCCTACGAGCAGTACTTC
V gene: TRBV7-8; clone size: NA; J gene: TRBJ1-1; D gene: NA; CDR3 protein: CASSPMGGAGTEAFF; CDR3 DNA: TGTGCCAGCAGCCCCATGGGGGGCGCAGGCACTGAAGCTTTCTTT
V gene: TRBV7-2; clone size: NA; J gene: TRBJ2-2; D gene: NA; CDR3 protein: CASSLAVRGGELFF; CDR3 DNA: TGTGCCAGCAGCTTAGCCGTGAGGGGCGGGGAGCTGTTTTTT
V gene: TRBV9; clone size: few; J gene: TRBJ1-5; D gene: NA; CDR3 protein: CASSFGSGDQPQHF; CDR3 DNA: TGTGCCAGCAGCTTCGGCTCCGGCGATCAGCCCCAGCATTTT
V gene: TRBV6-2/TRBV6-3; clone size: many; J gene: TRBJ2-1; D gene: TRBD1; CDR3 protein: CASSSFGTVNEQFF; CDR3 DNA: TGTGCCAGCAGTTCCTTCGGGACAGTTAATGAGCAGTTCTTC
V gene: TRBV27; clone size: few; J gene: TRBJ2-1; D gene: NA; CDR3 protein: CASPRGEQFF; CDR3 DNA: TGTGCCAGCCCCAGGGGTGAGCAGTTCTTC
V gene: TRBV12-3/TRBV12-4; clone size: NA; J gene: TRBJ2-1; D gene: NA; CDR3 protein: CASRMGSSYNEQFF; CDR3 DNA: TGTGCCAGCAGGATGGGGAGCTCCTACAATGAGCAGTTCTTC
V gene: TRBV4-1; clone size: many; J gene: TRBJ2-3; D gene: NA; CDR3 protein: CASSQEVDLRADTQYF; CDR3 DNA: TGCGCCAGCAGCCAAGAGGTGGACCTGCGGGCAGATACGCAGTATTTT
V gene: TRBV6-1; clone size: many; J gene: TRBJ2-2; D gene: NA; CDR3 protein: CASRRQGGTGELFF; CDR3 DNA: TGTGCCAGCAGACGACAGGGAGGCACCGGGGAGCTGTTTTTT
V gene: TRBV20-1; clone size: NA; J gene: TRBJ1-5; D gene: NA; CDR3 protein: CSARGNNQPQHF; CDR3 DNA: TGCAGTGCTAGGGGGAACAATCAGCCCCAGCATTTT
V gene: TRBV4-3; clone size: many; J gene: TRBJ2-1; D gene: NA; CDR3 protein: CASSQAGTHNEQFF; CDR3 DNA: TGCGCCAGCAGCCAAGCCGGGACCCACAATGAGCAGTTCTTC
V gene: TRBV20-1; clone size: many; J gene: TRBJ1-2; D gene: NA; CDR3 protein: CSAREQTNYGYTF; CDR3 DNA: TGCAGTGCTAGGGAACAGACTAACTATGGCTACACCTTC
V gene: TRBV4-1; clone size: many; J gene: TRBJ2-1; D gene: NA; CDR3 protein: CASSLDIWGAEQFF; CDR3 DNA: TGCGCCAGCAGCCTGGATATTTGGGGAGCTGAGCAGTTCTTC
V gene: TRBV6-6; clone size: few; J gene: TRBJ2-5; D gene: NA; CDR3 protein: CASIASGLRTQYF; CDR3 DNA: TGTGCCAGCATAGCGTCAGGCCTCAGGACCCAGTACTTC
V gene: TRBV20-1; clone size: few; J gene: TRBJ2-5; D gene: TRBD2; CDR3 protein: CSARGLAGGGETQYF; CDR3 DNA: TGCAGTGCTAGAGGACTAGCGGGAGGGGGAGAGACCCAGTACTTC
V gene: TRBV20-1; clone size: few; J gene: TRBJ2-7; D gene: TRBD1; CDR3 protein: CSARVQTGLSYEQYF; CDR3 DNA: TGCAGTGCTAGAGTTCAGACAGGGCTCTCCTACGAGCAGTACTTC
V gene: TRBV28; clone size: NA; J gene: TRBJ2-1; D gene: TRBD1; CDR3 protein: CASSRTGGGSSYNEQFF; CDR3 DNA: TGTGCCAGCAGCCGGACAGGGGGTGGGAGCTCCTACAATGAGCAGTTCTTC
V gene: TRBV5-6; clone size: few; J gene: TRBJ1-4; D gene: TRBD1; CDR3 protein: CASSLWDRAEKLFF; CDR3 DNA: TGTGCCAGCAGCTTGTGGGACAGGGCGGAAAAACTGTTTTTT
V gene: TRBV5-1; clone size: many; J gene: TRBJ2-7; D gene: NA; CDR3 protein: CASSPSLSSYEQYF; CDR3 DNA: TGCGCCAGCAGCCCCAGCCTGAGCTCCTACGAGCAGTACTTC
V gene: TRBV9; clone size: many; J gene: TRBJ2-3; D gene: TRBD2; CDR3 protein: CASSVVSGRVTDTQYF; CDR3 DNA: TGTGCCAGCAGCGTAGTGAGCGGGAGGGTCACAGATACGCAGTATTTT
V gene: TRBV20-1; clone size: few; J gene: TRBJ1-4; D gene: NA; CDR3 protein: CSATTGSNEKLFF; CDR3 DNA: TGCAGTGCCACCACAGGGTCTAATGAAAAACTGTTTTTT
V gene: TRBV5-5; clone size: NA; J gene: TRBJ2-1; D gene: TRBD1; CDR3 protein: CASSVFTGQGGEQFF; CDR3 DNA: TGTGCCAGCAGCGTCTTTACGGGACAGGGGGGTGAGCAGTTCTTC
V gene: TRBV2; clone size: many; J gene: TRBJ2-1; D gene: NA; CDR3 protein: CASSGRNEQFF; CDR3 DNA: TGTGCCAGCAGTGGTAGGAATGAGCAGTTCTTC
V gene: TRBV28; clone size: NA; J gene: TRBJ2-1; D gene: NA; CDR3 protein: CASSFRGGAVEQFF; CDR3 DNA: TGTGCCAGCAGTTTTAGAGGGGGGGCAGTTGAGCAGTTCTTC
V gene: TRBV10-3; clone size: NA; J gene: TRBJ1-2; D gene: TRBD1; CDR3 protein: CAISELPGQPGYTF; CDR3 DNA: TGTGCCATCAGTGAGCTGCCGGGACAGCCTGGCTACACCTTC
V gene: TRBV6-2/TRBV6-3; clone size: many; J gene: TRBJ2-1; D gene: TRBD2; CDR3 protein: CASSDLGGSYNEQFF; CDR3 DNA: TGTGCCAGCAGTGACCTCGGGGGGTCCTACAATGAGCAGTTCTTC
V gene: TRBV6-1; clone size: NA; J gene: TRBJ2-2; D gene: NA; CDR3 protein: CASIARPRGGTGELFF; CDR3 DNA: TGTGCCAGCATCGCGAGGCCCCGCGGAGGCACCGGGGAGCTGTTTTTT
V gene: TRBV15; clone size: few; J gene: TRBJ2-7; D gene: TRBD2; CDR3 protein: CATSRGGTSGQYEQYF; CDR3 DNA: TGTGCCACCAGCAGGGGAGGGACTAGCGGGCAGTACGAGCAGTACTTC